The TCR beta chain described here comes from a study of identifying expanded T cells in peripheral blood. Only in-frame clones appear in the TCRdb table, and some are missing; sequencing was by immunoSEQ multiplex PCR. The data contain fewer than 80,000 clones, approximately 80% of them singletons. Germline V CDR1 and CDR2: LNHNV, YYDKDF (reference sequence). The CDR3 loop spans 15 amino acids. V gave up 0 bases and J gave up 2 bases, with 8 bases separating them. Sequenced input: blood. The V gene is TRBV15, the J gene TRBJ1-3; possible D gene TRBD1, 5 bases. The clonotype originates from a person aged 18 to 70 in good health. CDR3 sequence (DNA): TGTGCCACCAGCAGAGATACAGGAGCTGGAAACACCATATATTTT. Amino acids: CATSRDTGAGNTIYF.